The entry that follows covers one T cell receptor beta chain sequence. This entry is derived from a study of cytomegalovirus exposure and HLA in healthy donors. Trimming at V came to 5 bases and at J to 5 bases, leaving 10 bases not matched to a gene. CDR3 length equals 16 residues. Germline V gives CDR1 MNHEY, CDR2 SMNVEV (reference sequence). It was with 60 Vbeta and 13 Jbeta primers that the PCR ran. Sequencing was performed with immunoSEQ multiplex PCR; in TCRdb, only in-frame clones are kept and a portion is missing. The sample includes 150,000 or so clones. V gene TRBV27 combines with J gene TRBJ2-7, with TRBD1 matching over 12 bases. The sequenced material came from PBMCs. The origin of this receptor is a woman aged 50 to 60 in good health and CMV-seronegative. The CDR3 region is CASSLLRGQGAHEQYF. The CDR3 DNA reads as TGTGCCAGCAGTCTACTCCGGGGACAGGGGGCCCACGAGCAGTACTTC.